One and the same sample provided the 2 T cell receptor beta chains below, sequenced in a study of blood T cell repertoires in COVID-19. Method: immunoSEQ multiplex PCR; TCRdb's copy keeps in-frame clones and lacks some. The table lists about 36,000 clones, about 85% of them singletons, with about 19% in the top ten. Sequenced material: peripheral blood. All receptors come from a man aged 55 to 70 with acute or convalescent COVID-19.

The rearrangement joins TRBV5-6 to TRBJ2-2; 10 bases align to TRBD2. The ends lost 6 bases at V and 6 bases at J; junction bases unmatched: 8. Germline V lookup: CDR1 SGHDT, CDR2 YYEEEE. The CDR3 consists of 15 residues. Here the CDR3 reads CASIPGLAYSGELFF. CDR3 DNA sequence: TGTGCCAGCATCCCGGGACTAGCGTATTCCGGGGAGCTGTTTTTT.

The chain employs TRBV19 and TRBJ2-1; TRBD2 agrees at 9 bases. Germline trimming cut 1 base from V and 7 bases from J; bases unmatched to any gene: 5. From germline, CDR1 is LNHDA and CDR2 SQIVND (reference sequence). This CDR3 comprises 15 residues. For the CDR3, the DNA is TGTGCCAGTAGTATAGGGGGGACTAGCCTTAATGAGCAGTTCTTC. Translating it yields CASSIGGTSLNEQFF.